The rows below give T cell receptor beta chains drawn from one sample of a study of T cells in localized non-small cell lung cancer. Some clones are missing from TCRdb's copy, which holds only in-frame ones; the method was immunoSEQ multiplex PCR. This table has 2,500 to 3,000 clones, around 25% appearing once. The sequences come from lung tumor tissue, collected before any cancer treatment. Receptors were obtained from a male donor older than 55 with stage I lung adenocarcinoma. Both conserved end residues are part of each CDR3. D genes are given only for firm matches. Where a row states a size, it is once, few, many or the class of an expanded clone; other rows omit it.

len | abundance | j_gene | v_gene | d_gene | CDR3aa | CDR3nt
15 | NA | TRBJ1-2 | TRBV15 | TRBD1 | CATSRELTGVEGYTF | TGTGCCACCAGCAGAGAACTTACAGGGGTAGAGGGCTACACCTTC
12 | few | TRBJ1-1 | TRBV19 | NA | CASIGLGVEAFF | TGTGCCAGTATAGGATTAGGCGTTGAAGCTTTCTTT
15 | NA | TRBJ2-1 | TRBV10-2 | TRBD2 | CASRGTSGRDNEQFF | TGCGCCAGCAGGGGGACTAGCGGGAGAGACAATGAGCAGTTCTTC
15 | medium-sized | TRBJ2-7 | TRBV28 | TRBD1 | CASKGQGRGMGEQYF | TGTGCCAGCAAGGGACAGGGGCGGGGTATGGGTGAGCAGTACTTC
14 | NA | TRBJ2-3 | TRBV11-3 | NA | CASSVGQPTDTQYF | TGTGCCAGCAGCGTAGGACAGCCCACAGATACGCAGTATTTT
15 | NA | TRBJ2-2 | TRBV25-1 | NA | CASSEQLVNTGELFF | TGTGCCAGCAGTGAGCAACTAGTAAACACCGGGGAGCTGTTTTTT
15 | NA | TRBJ2-1 | TRBV18 | TRBD2 | CASSRTSGGINEQFF | TGTGCCAGCTCGCGGACTAGCGGGGGGATTAATGAGCAGTTCTTC
16 | medium-sized | TRBJ1-1 | TRBV9 | NA | CASSVGRGTGNTEAFF | TGTGCCAGCAGCGTAGGTCGGGGGACGGGGAACACTGAAGCTTTCTTT
15 | medium-sized | TRBJ1-1 | TRBV11-3 | TRBD1 | CASSALGTGDTEAFF | TGTGCCAGCAGCGCATTAGGGACAGGGGACACTGAAGCTTTCTTT
12 | NA | TRBJ1-2 | TRBV29-1 | NA | CSAGGDNYGYTF | TGCAGCGCTGGGGGAGATAACTATGGCTACACCTTC
14 | NA | TRBJ1-1 | TRBV10-2 | NA | CASRSTQVNTEAFF | TGCGCCAGCAGGTCTACCCAGGTGAACACTGAAGCTTTCTTT
14 | few | TRBJ1-4 | TRBV27 | NA | CASSLGTAGGKLFF | TGTGCCAGCAGTTTAGGGACCGCAGGCGGAAAACTGTTTTTT
15 | few | TRBJ1-1 | TRBV6-8 | NA | CASRPRAGTPSEAFF | TGTGCCAGCAGGCCCCGAGCAGGCACCCCCTCTGAAGCTTTCTTT
15 | NA | TRBJ1-4 | TRBV16 | TRBD1 | CASSPSGQANEKLFF | TGTGCCAGCAGCCCCTCGGGACAGGCTAATGAAAAACTGTTTTTT
15 | few | TRBJ1-1 | TRBV11-3 | NA | CASSDPLHLNTEAFF | TGTGCCAGCAGCGACCCCCTACACCTGAACACTGAAGCTTTCTTT
16 | few | TRBJ2-3 | TRBV11-3 | TRBD2 | CASSSGLAGGADTQYF | TGTGCCAGCAGCTCGGGACTAGCGGGGGGTGCAGATACGCAGTATTTT
14 | few | TRBJ2-7 | TRBV6-8 | TRBD2 | CASRRTSGSYEQYF | TGTGCCAGCCGTCGGACTAGCGGATCCTACGAGCAGTACTTC
13 | NA | TRBJ2-1 | TRBV6-8 | NA | CASSRNGDNEQFF | TGTGCCAGCAGCCGTAATGGGGACAATGAGCAGTTCTTC
16 | NA | TRBJ2-7 | TRBV28 | TRBD2 | CASNSPQLAGGYEQYF | TGTGCCAGCAATTCTCCCCAACTAGCGGGAGGTTACGAGCAGTACTTC
15 | once | TRBJ2-7 | TRBV28 | TRBD2 | CASGLGLAGTYEQYF | TGTGCCAGCGGACTAGGGCTAGCGGGCACCTACGAGCAGTACTTC
13 | few | TRBJ2-1 | TRBV28 | NA | CASSPDRFNEQFF | TGTGCCAGCAGTCCAGACAGGTTCAATGAGCAGTTCTTC
15 | NA | TRBJ1-2 | TRBV11-3 | TRBD1 | CASSLLGQGVNGYTF | TGTGCCAGCAGCTTGCTAGGACAGGGGGTTAATGGCTACACCTTC
14 | few | TRBJ2-2 | TRBV29-1 | TRBD2 | CSVGGRGNTGELFF | TGCAGCGTTGGCGGGAGAGGGAACACCGGGGAGCTGTTTTTT
13 | NA | TRBJ2-2 | TRBV29-1 | NA | CSVGEGATGELFF | TGCAGCGTTGGTGAAGGGGCCACCGGGGAGCTGTTTTTT
17 | NA | TRBJ2-2 | TRBV18 | TRBD2 | CASSPILAGDSTGELFF | TGTGCCAGCTCACCGATCCTAGCGGGAGACAGCACCGGGGAGCTGTTTTTT
15 | NA | TRBJ1-2 | TRBV29-1 | TRBD1 | CSVGGETGDPYGYTF | TGCAGCGTTGGTGGGGAGACAGGGGACCCCTATGGCTACACCTTC
17 | NA | TRBJ2-1 | TRBV28 | NA | CASSPLDQGTGSGEQFF | TGTGCCAGCAGTCCCCTCGATCAGGGAACGGGGTCTGGTGAGCAGTTCTTC
14 | NA | TRBJ2-7 | TRBV10-2 | TRBD2 | CASSPIAGEGEQYF | TGCGCCAGCAGTCCTATAGCGGGAGAAGGCGAGCAGTACTTC
14 | medium-sized | TRBJ2-5 | TRBV1 | NA | CASSQQRGAETQYF | TGCGCCAGCAGCCAACAGCGGGGGGCAGAGACCCAGTACTTC
18 | NA | TRBJ2-1 | TRBV11-3 | TRBD2 | CASSLTTSGRLPYNEQFF | TGTGCCAGCAGCTTGACGACTAGCGGGAGACTGCCCTACAATGAGCAGTTCTTC
14 | few | TRBJ1-5 | TRBV18 | NA | CASSPGLNNQPQHF | TGTGCCAGCTCCCCGGGGCTCAACAATCAGCCCCAGCATTTT
16 | few | TRBJ1-1 | TRBV10-3 | TRBD1 | CAIRAGTGEVGTEAFF | TGTGCCATCAGGGCCGGGACAGGGGAGGTCGGCACTGAAGCTTTCTTT
18 | NA | TRBJ2-5 | TRBV18 | NA | CASSPPSRGQEGLETQYF | TGTGCCAGCTCACCACCGTCGAGGGGGCAGGAGGGGCTGGAGACCCAGTACTTC
14 | NA | TRBJ2-7 | TRBV29-1 | TRBD2 | CSVAGLAEPYEQYF | TGCAGCGTGGCGGGACTAGCGGAACCCTACGAGCAGTACTTC
15 | medium-sized | TRBJ2-2 | TRBV11-3 | NA | CASSFGLENTGELFF | TGTGCCAGCAGCTTCGGTTTGGAAAACACCGGGGAGCTGTTTTTT
17 | NA | TRBJ2-1 | TRBV11-3 | TRBD2 | CASSLEGTSGSRNEQFF | TGTGCCAGCAGCTTAGAAGGGACTAGCGGGAGTAGGAATGAGCAGTTCTTC
11 | medium-sized | TRBJ1-1 | TRBV6-7 | NA | CASTQGTEAFF | TGTGCCAGCACCCAGGGTACTGAAGCTTTCTTT
13 | few | TRBJ1-2 | TRBV6-8 | TRBD1 | CASSLGGDYGYTF | TGTGCCAGCAGCCTAGGGGGCGACTATGGCTACACCTTC
14 | few | TRBJ2-7 | TRBV11-3 | NA | CASSVTDGTYEQYF | TGTGCCAGCAGCGTGACCGACGGAACCTACGAGCAGTACTTC
14 | NA | TRBJ2-5 | TRBV6-8 | TRBD1 | CASSLPGQGKTQYF | TGTGCCAGCAGCTTACCGGGACAGGGGAAGACCCAGTACTTC
16 | NA | TRBJ1-5 | TRBV28 | NA | CASSLSGDRPNQPQHF | TGTGCCAGCAGTTTATCTGGCGACAGGCCGAATCAGCCCCAGCATTTT
13 | few | TRBJ1-1 | TRBV18 | NA | CASSLGRENEAFF | TGTGCCAGCTCACTAGGACGGGAAAATGAAGCTTTCTTT
14 | few | TRBJ2-5 | TRBV18 | NA | CASSPVLTAETQYF | TGTGCCAGCTCACCAGTTCTCACGGCAGAGACCCAGTACTTC
15 | NA | TRBJ2-5 | TRBV6-8 | NA | CASSGGQGYQETQYF | TGTGCCAGCAGTGGGGGGCAGGGGTACCAAGAGACCCAGTACTTC
14 | few | TRBJ2-7 | TRBV28 | TRBD2 | CASSSGGVRNEQYF | TGTGCCAGCAGTTCGGGAGGGGTGAGGAACGAGCAGTACTTC
15 | NA | TRBJ2-7 | TRBV5-1 | TRBD2 | CASSRTSGISYEQYF | TGCGCCAGCAGCAGGACTAGCGGCATCTCCTACGAGCAGTACTTC
13 | few | TRBJ1-1 | TRBV7-4 | NA | CASSPPGETQAFF | TGTGCCAGCAGCCCCCCGGGAGAGACCCAAGCTTTCTTT
13 | medium-sized | TRBJ1-1 | TRBV9 | TRBD1 | CASRQGAKTEAFF | TGTGCCAGCAGACAGGGGGCGAAGACTGAAGCTTTCTTT
14 | NA | TRBJ1-1 | TRBV6-4 | NA | CASSGAGEGTEAFF | TGTGCCAGCAGTGGAGCCGGAGAAGGGACTGAAGCTTTCTTT
16 | NA | TRBJ1-6 | TRBV19 | TRBD1 | CASSIGGQGAGSPLHF | TGTGCCAGTAGTATAGGTGGACAGGGGGCTGGTTCACCCCTCCACTTT
13 | few | TRBJ2-1 | TRBV6-8 | TRBD1 | CASRTGSHNEQFF | TGTGCCAGCAGGACAGGGTCTCACAATGAGCAGTTCTTC